Here is one T cell receptor (beta chain) with its context. The data stem from a study of blood T cell dynamics during melanoma immunotherapy. Study as a whole: Standard first-line treatment here was pembrolizumab or nivolumab plus ipilimumab in metastatic melanoma.

Generated by immunoSEQ multiplex PCR, the TCRdb table keeps only in-frame clones and is missing some. The data contain 10,000 or so clones, 88% of them seen just once; the ten biggest clones take up about 9.5%. Trimming took 2 bases from V and 6 from J, leaving 7 bases between them. CDR1 and CDR2 (germline): SGHAT, FQNNGV. This CDR3 has 12 amino acids. Noted time point: pre-treatment baseline. Patients with prior systemic cancer treatment, concomitant immunosuppressants, or other active malignancies were excluded. This TCR derives from a human donor with melanoma. Here the sequenced sample was blood, taken from a patient treated with checkpoint blockade. The gene calls are TRBV11-2 and TRBJ2-5; D is uncertain. CDR3 sequence (DNA): TGTGCCAGCAGCTTACAGAGACAGACCCAGTACTTC. It is translated as CASSLQRQTQYF. Combining the CDR3 with reference TRBV11-2 and TRBJ2-5 gives the whole variable domain EAGVAQSPRYKIIEKRQSVAFWCNPISGHATLYWYQQILGQGPKLLIQFQNNGVVDDSQLPKDRFSAERLKGVDSTLKIQPAKLEDSAVYLCASSLQRQTQYFGPGTRLLVL.